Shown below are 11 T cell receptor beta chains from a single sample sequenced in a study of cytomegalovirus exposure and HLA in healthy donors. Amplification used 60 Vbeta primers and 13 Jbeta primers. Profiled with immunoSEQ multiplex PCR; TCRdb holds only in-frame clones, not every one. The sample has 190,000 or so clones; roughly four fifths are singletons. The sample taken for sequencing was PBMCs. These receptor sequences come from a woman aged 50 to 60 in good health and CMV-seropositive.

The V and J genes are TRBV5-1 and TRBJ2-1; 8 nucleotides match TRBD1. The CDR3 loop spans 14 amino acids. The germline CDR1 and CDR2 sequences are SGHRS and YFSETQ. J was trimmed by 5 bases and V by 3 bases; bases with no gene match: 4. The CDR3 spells CASSSGQGNNEQFF. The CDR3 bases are TGCGCCAGCAGCTCCGGACAGGGTAACAATGAGCAGTTCTTC.

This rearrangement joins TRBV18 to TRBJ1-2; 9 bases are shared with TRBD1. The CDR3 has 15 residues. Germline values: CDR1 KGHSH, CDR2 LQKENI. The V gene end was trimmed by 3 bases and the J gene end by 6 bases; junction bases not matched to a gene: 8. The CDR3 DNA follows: TGTGCCAGCTCACCCCGACCGGACAGGGGTCATGGCTACACCTTC. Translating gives CASSPRPDRGHGYTF.

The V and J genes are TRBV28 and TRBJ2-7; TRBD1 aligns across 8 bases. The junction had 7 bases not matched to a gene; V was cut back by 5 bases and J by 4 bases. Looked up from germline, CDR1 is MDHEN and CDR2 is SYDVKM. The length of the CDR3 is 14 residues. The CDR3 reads CASSHHRGSYEQYF. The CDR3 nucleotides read TGTGCCAGCAGTCATCACAGGGGGAGTTACGAGCAGTACTTC.

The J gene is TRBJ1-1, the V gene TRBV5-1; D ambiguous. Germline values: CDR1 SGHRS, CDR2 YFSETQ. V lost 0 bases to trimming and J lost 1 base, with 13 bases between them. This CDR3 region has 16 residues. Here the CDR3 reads CASSLGPLQANTEAFF. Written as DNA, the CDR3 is TGCGCCAGCAGCTTGGGTCCGCTTCAGGCGAACACTGAAGCTTTCTTT.

CDR3 protein: CASSYYRGGYEQYF. The CDR3 DNA reads TGTGCCAGCAGTTACTACAGGGGAGGCTACGAGCAGTACTTC. The gene calls are TRBV6-5 and TRBJ2-7, with D possibly being TRBD1 (7 bases). The length of the CDR3 is 14 residues. The V and J ends lost 1 base and 3 bases respectively, with 10 bases between them. Germline-derived CDR1 and CDR2 are MNHEY and SVGAGI.

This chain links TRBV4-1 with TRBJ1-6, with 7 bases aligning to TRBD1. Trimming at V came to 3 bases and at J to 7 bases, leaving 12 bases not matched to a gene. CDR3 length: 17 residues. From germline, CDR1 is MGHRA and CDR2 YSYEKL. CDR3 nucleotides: TGCGCCAGCAGCCACCCGACAGGGTTGATCGAAAATTCACCCCTCCACTTT. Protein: CASSHPTGLIENSPLHF.

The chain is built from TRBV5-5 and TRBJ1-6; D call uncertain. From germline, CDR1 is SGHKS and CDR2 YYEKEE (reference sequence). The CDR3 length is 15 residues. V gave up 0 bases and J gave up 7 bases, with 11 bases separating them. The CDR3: CASSLALTRNSPLHF. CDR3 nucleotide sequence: TGTGCCAGCAGCTTGGCTCTTACACGCAATTCACCCCTCCACTTT.

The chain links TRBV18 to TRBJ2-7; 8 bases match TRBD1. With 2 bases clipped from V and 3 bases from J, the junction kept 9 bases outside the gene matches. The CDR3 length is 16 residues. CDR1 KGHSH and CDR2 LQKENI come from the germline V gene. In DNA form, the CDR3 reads TGTGCCAGCTCACCAGTTGGTAGACAGGGGATCTACGAGCAGTACTTC. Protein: CASSPVGRQGIYEQYF.

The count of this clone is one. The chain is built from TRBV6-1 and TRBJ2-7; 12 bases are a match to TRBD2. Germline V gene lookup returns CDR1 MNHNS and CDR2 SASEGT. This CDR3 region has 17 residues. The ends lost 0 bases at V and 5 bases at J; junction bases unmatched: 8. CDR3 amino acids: CASSEARLAGGRDEQYF. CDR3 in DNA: TGTGCCAGCAGTGAAGCGCGGCTAGCGGGGGGGAGGGACGAGCAGTACTTC.

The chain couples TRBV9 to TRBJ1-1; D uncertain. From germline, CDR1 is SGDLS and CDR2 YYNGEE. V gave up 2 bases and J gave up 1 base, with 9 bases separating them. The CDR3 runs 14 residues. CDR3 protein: CASSVGHRNTEAFF. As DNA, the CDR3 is TGTGCCAGCAGCGTGGGTCACAGGAACACTGAAGCTTTCTTT. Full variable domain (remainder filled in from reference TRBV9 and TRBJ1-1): DSGVTQTPKHLITATGQRVTLRCSPRSGDLSVYWYQQSLDQGLQFLIQYYNGEERAKGNILERFSAQQFPDLHSELNLSSLELGDSALYFCASSVGHRNTEAFFGQGTRLTVV.

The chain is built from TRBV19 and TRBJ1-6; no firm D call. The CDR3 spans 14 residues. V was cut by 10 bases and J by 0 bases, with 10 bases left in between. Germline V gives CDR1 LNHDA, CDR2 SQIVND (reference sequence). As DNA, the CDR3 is TGTGCCACCACCCCGAGCTCCTATAATTCACCCCTCCACTTT. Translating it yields CATTPSSYNSPLHF.